The entry below gives a single T cell receptor beta chain sequence along with its context. Per the authors' pipeline: It was from reference gene primer amplification that nucleated cell counts were estimated. TCRdb's table, derived via immunoSEQ multiplex PCR, lists solely in-frame clones and lacks some. D and trimming were read from the DNA, whereas the V and J calls and clone size are those reported in that table. The profile covers 150,000 to 200,000 clones, with more than 85% appearing a single time and 2.9% taken by the ten largest. The record originates from a study of blood T cell repertoires in COVID-19. In the study overall: Researchers got acute and convalescent COVID-19 samples from the United States, Italy and Spain. T cells, B-cell-depleted T cells, or PBMCs provided the cDNA or gDNA that served as material.

V lost 7 bases and J lost 7, with 22 bases in between. The germline gives CDR1 SGHTA, CDR2 FQGNSA. The CDR3 runs to 15 residues. The sample comprised peripheral blood. This TCR was recovered from a woman aged 25-40 years with active or convalescent COVID-19. The chain combines TRBV7-2 with TRBJ1-2, with D perhaps matching TRBD1 (6 bases). The CDR3 sequence is CASTTLGVGAAGYTF. The CDR3 bases are TGTGCCAGCACCACCTTGGGGGTGGGGGCGGCTGGCTACACCTTC. The full variable domain, completed using reference TRBV7-2 and TRBJ1-2, is GAGVSQSPSNKVTEKGKDVELRCDPISGHTALYWYRQSLGQGLEFLIYFQGNSAPDKSGLPSDRFSAERTGGSVSTLTIQRTQQEDSAVYLCASTTLGVGAAGYTFGSGTRLTVV.